This T cell receptor beta chain came from a study of CXCR3-negative and CXCR3-positive naive CD8 T cells. Study findings and constraints: Cryopreserved PBMCs had partly decreased CXCR3 expression; fresh PBMCs were used in most assays. For memory CD8+ cells diversity was much lower, but both naive subsets had comparably high diversity. Naive cells positive for CXCR3 carried more hydrophobic TRB CDR3s than CXCR3-negative ones.

Within the CD8+ T cell compartment, naive cells were CD45RO-CCR7+CD27+CD95-. On this clonotype itself: Its target is not known.

The CDR3 totals 16 residues. Libraries of TRB cDNA were made by 5' RACE and carried UMIs. TCRdb re-called the 5' RACE reads; every CDR3 protein appears as one record, without DNA. The table lists 150,000 to 180,000 distinct CDR3 sequences. The sequence derives from a human donor in good health. Some clones in this sample may be carry-over from other donors' samples. This chain links TRBV12-3 or TRBV12-4 with TRBJ1-4. The material sequenced was naive CXCR3+ CD8+ T cells from blood. Subset: CD45RO-CCR7+CD27+CD95- naive CD8+ T cells expressing CXCR3 (TNR3+). CDR3 in amino acids: CASSRALGLDNEKLFF.